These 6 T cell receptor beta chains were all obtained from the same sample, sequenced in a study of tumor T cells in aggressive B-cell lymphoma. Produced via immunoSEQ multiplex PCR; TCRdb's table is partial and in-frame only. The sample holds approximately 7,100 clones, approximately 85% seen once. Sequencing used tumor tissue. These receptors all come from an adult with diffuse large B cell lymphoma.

For the CDR3, the DNA is TGTGCCAGCAGCCACGGGACCGGGGAGCTGTTTTTT. It specifies CASSHGTGELFF. The V and J genes are TRBV11-2 and TRBJ2-2; D unclear. Looked up from germline, CDR1 is SGHAT and CDR2 is FQNNGV. Trimming took off 5 bases at V and 5 bases at J, with 6 bases between the two ends. The CDR3 has 12 residues.

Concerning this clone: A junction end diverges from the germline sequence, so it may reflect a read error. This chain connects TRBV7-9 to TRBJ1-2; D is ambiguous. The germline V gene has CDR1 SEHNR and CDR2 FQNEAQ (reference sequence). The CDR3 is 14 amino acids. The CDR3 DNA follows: TGTACCAGCAGCTTAGTAACAGCCTTCTATGGCTACACCTTC. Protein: CTSSLVTAFYGYTF.

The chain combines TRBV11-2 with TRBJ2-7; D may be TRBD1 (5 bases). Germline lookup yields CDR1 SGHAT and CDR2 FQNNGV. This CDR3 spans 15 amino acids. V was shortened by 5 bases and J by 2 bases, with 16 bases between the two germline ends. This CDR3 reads CASSPRETAAYEQYF. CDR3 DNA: TGTGCCAGCAGCCCCCGAGAGACAGCCGCCTACGAGCAGTACTTC. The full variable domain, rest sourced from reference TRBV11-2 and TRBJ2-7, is EAGVAQSPRYKIIEKRQSVAFWCNPISGHATLYWYQQILGQGPKLLIQFQNNGVVDDSQLPKDRFSAERLKGVDSTLKIQPAKLEDSAVYLCASSPRETAAYEQYFGPGTRLTVT.

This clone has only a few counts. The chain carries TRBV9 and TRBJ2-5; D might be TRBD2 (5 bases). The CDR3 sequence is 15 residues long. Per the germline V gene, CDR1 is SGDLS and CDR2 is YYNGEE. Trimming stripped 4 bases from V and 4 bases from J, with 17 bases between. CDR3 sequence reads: CASSSMTTSLETQYF. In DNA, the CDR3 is TGTGCCAGCAGCTCTATGACTACGTCCTTAGAGACCCAGTACTTC.

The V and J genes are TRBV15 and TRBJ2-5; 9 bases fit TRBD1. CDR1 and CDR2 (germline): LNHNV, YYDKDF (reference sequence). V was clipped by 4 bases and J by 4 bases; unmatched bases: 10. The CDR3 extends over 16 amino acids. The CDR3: CATSTLGQGGRETQYF. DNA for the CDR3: TGTGCCACCAGCACCCTGGGACAGGGTGGCCGAGAGACCCAGTACTTC. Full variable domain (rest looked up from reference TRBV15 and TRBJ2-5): DAMVIQNPRYQVTQFGKPVTLSCSQTLNHNVMYWYQQKSSQAPKLLFHYYDKDFNNEADTPDNFQSRRPNTSFCFLDIRSPGLGDTAMYLCATSTLGQGGRETQYFGPGTRLLVL.

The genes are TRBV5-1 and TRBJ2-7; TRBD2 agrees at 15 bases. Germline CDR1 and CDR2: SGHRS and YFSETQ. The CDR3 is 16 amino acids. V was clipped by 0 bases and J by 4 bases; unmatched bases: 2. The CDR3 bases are TGCGCCAGCAGCTTGGCCGGGACTAGCGGGAGGTACGAGCAGTACTTC. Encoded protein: CASSLAGTSGRYEQYF.